This is a list of T cell receptor beta chains from one sample in a study of CD8 T cells in ankylosing spondylitis. TCRdb redid the calling of the 5' RACE reads with MiXCR, one entry per CDR3 protein. The sample has roughly 150,000 distinct CDR3 sequences, around a third seen once. Sequencing was carried out using synovial fluid, either unsorted or a sorted T cell fraction (not recorded which). The source of these receptors is a male donor with ankylosing spondylitis. CDR3s include the opening cysteine and the closing phenylalanine or tryptophan.

>TRBV27
CASAAARRTDTQYF
>TRBV12-3/TRBV12-4
CASSFGTLTGNTIYF
>TRBV5-1
CASSLEDKGGYTF
>TRBV11-3
CASRRSPENIQYF
>TRBV20-1
CSARRRLAGPPEQYF
>TRBV11-3
CASSPQAEELFF
>TRBV5-6
CASSQELVRGYTF
>TRBV4-1
CASSQDRRGGQETQYF
>TRBV7-2
CASSPRGTGGETEAFF
>TRBV6-2/TRBV6-3
CASSSREPGPDTQYF
>TRBV12-5
CASGLDRGGYEQYF
>TRBV5-1
CASSLAVGDTQYF
>TRBV2
CASSSQGASGSGEQFF
>TRBV12-3/TRBV12-4
CASRLQGAGYTQYF
>TRBV5-1
CASSYSGTNTEAFF
>TRBV7-2
CASSLGRGGYEQYF
>TRBV10-3
CAISGDRDFNEQFF
>TRBV4-1
CASSQGTGGYTF
>TRBV18
CASSRTGGKFFYGYTF
>TRBV20-1
CSARDQYEREVSYEQYF
>TRBV12-3/TRBV12-4
CASSLKEGVTYGYTF
>TRBV28
CASSLSPGQGELFF
>TRBV7-6
CASSPGTHIESQYF
>TRBV6-1
CASRLTVGAGELFF
>TRBV20-1
CSAPLGSGSSGELFF
>TRBV5-1
CASSPSPGPKDTGELFF
>TRBV11-2
CASSPVKSGANVLTF
>TRBV5-5
CASSQTSGATYNEQFF
>TRBV21-1
CASGGTSTYNEQFF
>TRBV18
CASSPSVGDSPLHF
>TRBV12-3/TRBV12-4
CASTEIRGGELFF
>TRBV12-3/TRBV12-4
CASSSFGQGNYGYTF
>TRBV7-2
CASSLGLAGGTDTQYF
>TRBV7-9
CASSLTPGYGYTF
>TRBV10-3
CATASGTTDTQYF
>TRBV5-1
CASSLGQGGVVLSEAFF
>TRBV20-1
CSAPRGGGGEKNIQYF
>TRBV28
CASRSFYEQYF
>TRBV7-8
CASSFRGGGPYEQYF
>TRBV5-1
CASSPGEVTDTQYF